The TCR beta chain described here comes from a study of a mutant IDH1 vaccine in newly diagnosed glioma. Here immunoSEQ multiplex PCR was the method, and the copy in TCRdb shows in-frame clones only, minus some. The repertoire consists of 45,000 to 70,000 clones, with about 80% occurring once and the leading ten covering 3% to 4%. The time point was: week 5, during vaccination. Vaccinated patients received 300 ug of mutant IDH1 20-mer peptide per dose, with topical imiquimod. The CDR3 loop spans 16 amino acids. After removal of 5 bases from V and 2 bases from J, the junction contained 6 bases not matched to a gene. Germline assignment: CDR1 SEHNR and CDR2 FQNEAQ (reference sequence). For this clone: Antigen unknown.

This TCR was sampled from a young man with glioma. The sample consisted of PBMCs, taken from a glioma patient whose treatment included an IDH1 peptide vaccine. V and J are TRBV7-9 and TRBJ2-6; 7 bases are a match to TRBD1. The CDR3 DNA follows: TGTGCCAGCAGCCAACGACAGGGAACTGGGGCCAACGTCCTGACTTTC. This translates into CASSQRQGTGANVLTF.